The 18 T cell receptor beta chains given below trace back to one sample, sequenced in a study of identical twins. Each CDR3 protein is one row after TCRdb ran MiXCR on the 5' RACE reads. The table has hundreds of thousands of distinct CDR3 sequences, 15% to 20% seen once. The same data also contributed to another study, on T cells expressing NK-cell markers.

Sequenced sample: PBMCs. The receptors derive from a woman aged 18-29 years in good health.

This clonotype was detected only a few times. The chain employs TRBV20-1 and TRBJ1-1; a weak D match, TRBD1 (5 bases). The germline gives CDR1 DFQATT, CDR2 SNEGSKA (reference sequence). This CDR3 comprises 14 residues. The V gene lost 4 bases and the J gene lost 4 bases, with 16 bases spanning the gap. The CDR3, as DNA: TGCAGTGCTACAGATAGACAGTCCTTCACTGAAGCTTTCTTT. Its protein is CSATDRQSFTEAFF.

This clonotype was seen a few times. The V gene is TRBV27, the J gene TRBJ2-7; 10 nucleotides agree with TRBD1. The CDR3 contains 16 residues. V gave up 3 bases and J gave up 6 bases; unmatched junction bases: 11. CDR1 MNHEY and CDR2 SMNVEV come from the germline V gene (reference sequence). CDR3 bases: TGTGCCAGCAGTTTTATCGTTGGGACAGGGGTCGGCGAGCAGTACTTC. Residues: CASSFIVGTGVGEQYF.

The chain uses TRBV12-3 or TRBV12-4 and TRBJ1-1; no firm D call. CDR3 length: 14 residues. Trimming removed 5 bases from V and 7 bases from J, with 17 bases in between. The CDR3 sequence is CASSLQTSGNEAFF. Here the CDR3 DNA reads TGTGCCAGCAGTCTCCAAACCAGTGGTAATGAAGCTTTCTTT.

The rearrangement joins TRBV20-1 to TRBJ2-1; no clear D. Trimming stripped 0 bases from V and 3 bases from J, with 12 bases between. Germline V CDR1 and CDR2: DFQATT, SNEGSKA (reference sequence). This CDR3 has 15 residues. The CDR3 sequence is CSARDGNGHYNEQFF. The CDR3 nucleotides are TGCAGTGCTAGAGATGGGAATGGCCACTACAATGAGCAGTTCTTC.

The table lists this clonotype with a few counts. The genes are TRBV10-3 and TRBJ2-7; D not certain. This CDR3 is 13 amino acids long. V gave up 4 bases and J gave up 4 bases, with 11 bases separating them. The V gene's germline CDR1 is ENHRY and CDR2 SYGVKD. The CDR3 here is CAISGAVGYEQYF. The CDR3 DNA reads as TGTGCCATCAGTGGGGCGGTTGGATACGAGCAGTACTTC.

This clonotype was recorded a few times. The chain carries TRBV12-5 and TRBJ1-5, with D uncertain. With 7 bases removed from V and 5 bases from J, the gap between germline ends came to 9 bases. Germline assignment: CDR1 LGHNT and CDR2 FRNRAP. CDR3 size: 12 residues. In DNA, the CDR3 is TGTGCTAGTGCCGTCAACCATCAGCCCCAGCATTTT. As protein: CASAVNHQPQHF.

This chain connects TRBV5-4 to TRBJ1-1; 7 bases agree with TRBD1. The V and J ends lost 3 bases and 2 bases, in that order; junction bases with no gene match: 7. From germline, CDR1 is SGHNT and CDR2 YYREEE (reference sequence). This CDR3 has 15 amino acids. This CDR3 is CASSYSGQRNTEAFF. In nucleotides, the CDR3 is TGTGCCAGCAGCTACTCGGGACAGAGAAACACTGAAGCTTTCTTT.

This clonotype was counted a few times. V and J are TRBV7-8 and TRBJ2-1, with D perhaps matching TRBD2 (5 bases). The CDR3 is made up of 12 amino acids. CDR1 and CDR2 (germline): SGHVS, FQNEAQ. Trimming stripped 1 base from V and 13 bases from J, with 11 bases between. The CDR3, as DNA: TGTGCCAGCAGCTTAGAAGCGAGACTACAGTTCTTC. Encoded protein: CASSLEARLQFF.

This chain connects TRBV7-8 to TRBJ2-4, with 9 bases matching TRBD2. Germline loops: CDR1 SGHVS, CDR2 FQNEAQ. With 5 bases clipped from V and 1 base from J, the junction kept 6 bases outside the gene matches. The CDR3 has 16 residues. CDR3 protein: CASSLSGSTAKNIQYF. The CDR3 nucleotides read TGTGCCAGCAGCCTTAGCGGGAGTACGGCCAAAAACATTCAGTACTTC.

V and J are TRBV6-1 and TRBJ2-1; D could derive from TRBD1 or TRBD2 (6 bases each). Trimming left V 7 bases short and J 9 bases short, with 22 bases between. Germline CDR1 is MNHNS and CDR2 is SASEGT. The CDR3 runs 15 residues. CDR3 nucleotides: TGTGCCAGCACCCTTCCCAGCGGCAGGGGAGGTGAGCAGTTCTTC. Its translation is CASTLPSGRGGEQFF.

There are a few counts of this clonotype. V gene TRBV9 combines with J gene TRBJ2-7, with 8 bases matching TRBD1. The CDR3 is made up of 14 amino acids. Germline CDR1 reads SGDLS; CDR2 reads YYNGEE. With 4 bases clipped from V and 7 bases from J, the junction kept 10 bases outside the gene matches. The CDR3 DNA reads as TGTGCCAGCAGCCCACCGACAGGGGTAAGAGAGCAGTACTTC. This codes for CASSPPTGVREQYF.

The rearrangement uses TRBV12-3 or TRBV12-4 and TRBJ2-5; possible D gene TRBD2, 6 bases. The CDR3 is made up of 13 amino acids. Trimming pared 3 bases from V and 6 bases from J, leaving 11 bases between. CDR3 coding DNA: TGTGCCAGCAGTTTTTCGGGGAGGAAGACCCAGTACTTC. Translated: CASSFSGRKTQYF.

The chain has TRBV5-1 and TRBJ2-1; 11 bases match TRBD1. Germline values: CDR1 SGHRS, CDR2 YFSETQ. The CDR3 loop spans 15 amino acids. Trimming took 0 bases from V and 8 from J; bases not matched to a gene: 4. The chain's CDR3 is CASSLVGQGADEQFF. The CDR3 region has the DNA TGCGCCAGCAGCTTGGTAGGACAGGGGGCTGATGAGCAGTTCTTC.

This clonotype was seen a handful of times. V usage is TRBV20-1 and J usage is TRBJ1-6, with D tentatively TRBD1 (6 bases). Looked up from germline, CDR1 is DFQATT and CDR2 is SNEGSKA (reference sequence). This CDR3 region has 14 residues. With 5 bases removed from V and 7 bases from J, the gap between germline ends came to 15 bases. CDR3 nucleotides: TGCAGTGCTCATACAGGGAGTCCCAATTCACCCCTCCACTTT. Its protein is CSAHTGSPNSPLHF.

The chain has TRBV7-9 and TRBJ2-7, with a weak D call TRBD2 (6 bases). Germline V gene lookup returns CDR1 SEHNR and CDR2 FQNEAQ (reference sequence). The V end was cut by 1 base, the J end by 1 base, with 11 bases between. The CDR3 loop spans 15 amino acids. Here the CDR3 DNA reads TGTGCCAGCAGCTTAGGATGGAGGGTGTCCTACGAGCAGTACTTC. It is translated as CASSLGWRVSYEQYF.

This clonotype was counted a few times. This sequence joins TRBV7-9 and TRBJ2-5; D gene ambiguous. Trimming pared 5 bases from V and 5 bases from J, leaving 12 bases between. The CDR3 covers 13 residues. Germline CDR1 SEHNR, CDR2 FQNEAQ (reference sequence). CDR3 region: CASSNTPGETQYF. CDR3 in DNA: TGTGCCAGCAGCAACACCCCTGGGGAGACCCAGTACTTC.

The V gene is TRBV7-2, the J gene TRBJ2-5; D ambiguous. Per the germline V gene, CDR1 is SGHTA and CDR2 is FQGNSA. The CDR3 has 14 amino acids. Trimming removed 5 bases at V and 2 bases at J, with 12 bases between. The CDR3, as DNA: TGTGCCAGCAGCCCGGTTCGTGTTCAAGAGACCCAGTACTTC. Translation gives CASSPVRVQETQYF. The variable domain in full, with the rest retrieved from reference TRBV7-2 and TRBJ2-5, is GAGVSQSPSNKVTEKGKDVELRCDPISGHTALYWYRQSLGQGLEFLIYFQGNSAPDKSGLPSDRFSAERTGGSVSTLTIQRTQQEDSAVYLCASSPVRVQETQYFGPGTRLLVL.

The CDR3, as DNA: TGTGCCAGCACCCAAAGGCAGGGCTACGAGCAGTACTTC. Amino acid sequence: CASTQRQGYEQYF. The chain carries TRBV6-1 and TRBJ2-7, with D tentatively TRBD1 (5 bases). From germline, CDR1 is MNHNS and CDR2 SASEGT. The length of the CDR3 is 13 residues. The ends were cut back, 7 bases at V and 3 bases at J, with 13 bases in the middle.